A single sample gave rise to the 30 T cell receptor beta chains below, sequenced in a study of shared clonotypes between healthy human individuals. CD45RO-negative cells were positively selected for CCR7, leaving out terminally differentiated effector memory CD45RA+ cells. Data came from immunoSEQ multiplex PCR; TCRdb stores just in-frame clones and leaves some out. The sample shows just over 2,000,000 clones, just under 95% of them seen only once. Sequenced sample: naive CD8+ T cells sorted from blood. The receptors stem from a young man in good health.

The rearrangement links TRBV11-2 to TRBJ1-1, with D tentatively TRBD1 (5 bases). V was shortened by 7 bases and J by 7 bases, with 16 bases between the two germline ends. CDR3 length: 13 residues. The germline V gene has CDR1 SGHAT and CDR2 FQNNGV. This CDR3 reads CASTLRGAHEAFF. The CDR3 DNA is TGTGCCAGCACACTCCGAGGGGCGCATGAAGCTTTCTTT.

The CDR3 DNA reads TGTGCCAGCAGCTCACCGGGGGAGCGCCAAGAGACCCAGTACTTC. Protein: CASSSPGERQETQYF. This sequence joins TRBV5-6 and TRBJ2-5; D might be TRBD2 (6 bases). Germline CDR1 reads SGHDT; CDR2 reads YYEEEE. The CDR3 runs 15 residues. V shed 3 bases and J shed 1 base, with 13 bases lying between them. Complete variable domain (other parts from reference TRBV5-6 and TRBJ2-5): DAGVTQSPTHLIKTRGQQVTLRCSPKSGHDTVSWYQQALGQGPQFIFQYYEEEERQRGNFPDRFSGHQFPNYSSELNVNALLLGDSALYLCASSSPGERQETQYFGPGTRLLVL.

The chain uses TRBV6-5 and TRBJ2-1; 9 bases line up with TRBD2. This CDR3 has 14 amino acids. Unmatched junction bases numbered 9, after V lost 11 bases and J lost 4 bases. The germline V gene encodes CDR1 MNHEY and CDR2 SVGAGI. In DNA, the CDR3 is TGTGCCGTTACCCCTACTAGCGGGTACAATGAGCAGTTCTTC. It specifies CAVTPTSGYNEQFF.

This clone turned up a few times. This chain uses TRBV6-5 with TRBJ1-2; 9 bases fit TRBD1. The CDR3 loop spans 14 amino acids. V dropped 5 bases and J dropped 4; count of bases not matched to a gene: 5. Germline CDR1 MNHEY, CDR2 SVGAGI. CDR3 sequence: CASSQTGGTYGYTF. The CDR3 DNA follows: TGTGCCAGCAGTCAGACAGGGGGAACCTATGGCTACACCTTC.

This rearrangement joins TRBV10-3 to TRBJ1-1; D may be TRBD1 (5 bases). The CDR3 spans 17 residues. Germline loops: CDR1 ENHRY, CDR2 SYGVKD. Trimming shortened V by 10 bases and J by 0 bases, and 24 bases separated the two germline ends. The CDR3 loop is CATKDGPKGTMNTEAFF. The CDR3 coding sequence is TGTGCCACCAAGGATGGGCCAAAAGGGACCATGAACACTGAAGCTTTCTTT.

A single count supports this clone. V is TRBV4-1 and J is TRBJ1-1; TRBD1 agrees at 7 bases. The V gene end was trimmed by 1 base and the J gene end by 7 bases; junction bases not matched to a gene: 3. Germline loops: CDR1 MGHRA, CDR2 YSYEKL. This CDR3 has 13 residues. CDR3 amino acids: CASSQGGTVEAFF. CDR3 DNA: TGCGCCAGCAGCCAAGGTGGGACAGTTGAAGCTTTCTTT.

J is TRBJ1-2 and V is TRBV9; 7 bases are shared with TRBD1. Trimming took 2 bases from V and 5 from J; bases not matched to a gene: 9. The CDR3 contains 15 residues. Germline CDR1 is SGDLS and CDR2 is YYNGEE. CDR3 nucleotides: TGTGCCAGCAGCGTGGGAGGGACAGCTTATTATGGCTACACCTTC. This sequence encodes CASSVGGTAYYGYTF.

Concerning this clone itself: Additional DNA sequences in this sample encode the identical CDR3. This CDR3 reads CASSWTGGSYEQYF. CDR3 bases: TGTGCCAGCAGTTGGACAGGGGGCTCCTACGAGCAGTACTTC. This chain uses TRBV27 with TRBJ2-7, with 10 bases matching TRBD1. The CDR3 is 14 amino acids. V lost 4 bases to trimming and J lost 0 bases; unmatched junction nucleotides: 0. From germline, CDR1 is MNHEY and CDR2 SMNVEV (reference sequence).

J is TRBJ2-3 and V is TRBV6-5, with D uncertain. Trimming pared 2 bases from V and 6 bases from J, leaving 12 bases between. The CDR3 covers 14 residues. The germline V gene encodes CDR1 MNHEY and CDR2 SVGAGI. The DNA for the CDR3 is TGTGCCAGCAGTTACGCGGCTCTTTCTGATACGCAGTATTTT. Translation: CASSYAALSDTQYF.

A single count supports this clone. The chain is built from TRBV6-1 and TRBJ2-1; possibly TRBD2 for D (5 bases). The ends were cut back, 0 bases at V and 7 bases at J, with 19 bases in the middle. This CDR3 has 17 residues. Germline V gene lookup returns CDR1 MNHNS and CDR2 SASEGT. CDR3 sequence (DNA): TGTGCCAGCAGTGAAGCCTTCGTCGGACTCTTGGGGAATGAGCAGTTCTTC. This sequence encodes CASSEAFVGLLGNEQFF.

The chain is built from TRBV9 and TRBJ1-1; the match to TRBD1 covers 8 bases. The CDR3 is made up of 17 amino acids. Losses at the gene ends were 1 base for V and 0 bases for J; bases not matched to a gene: 8. CDR1 is SGDLS, CDR2 YYNGEE, per germline. The CDR3 nucleotides read TGTGCCAGCAGCGTATCCCCCACAGGGGGGCTGAACACTGAAGCTTTCTTT. This sequence encodes CASSVSPTGGLNTEAFF.

The chain combines TRBV11-1 with TRBJ2-3; 7 nucleotides align to TRBD1. The germline CDR1 and CDR2 sequences are SGHAT and FQDESV (reference sequence). CDR3 length: 14 amino acids. Trimming removed 3 bases from V and 4 bases from J; junction bases left unmatched: 4. The CDR3 protein is CASSLTGSADTQYF. The CDR3 nucleotides read TGTGCCAGCAGCTTGACAGGGAGTGCAGATACGCAGTATTTT.

The gene calls are TRBV28 and TRBJ1-5, with D perhaps matching TRBD1 (5 bases). The length of the CDR3 is 13 residues. Trimming left V 6 bases short and J 8 bases short, with 14 bases between. Per the germline V gene, CDR1 is MDHEN and CDR2 is SYDVKM. The CDR3 DNA sequence: TGTGCCAGCAGGCGCAGGGATGGGAAGCCCCAGCATTTT. Residues: CASRRRDGKPQHF.

The rearrangement uses TRBV29-1 and TRBJ1-2, with 11 bases that match TRBD1. Losses at the gene ends were 2 bases for V and 6 bases for J; bases not matched to a gene: 5. This CDR3 spans 14 amino acids. In germline, CDR1 is SQVTM, CDR2 ANQGSEA. The CDR3 spells CSVERRGQGDGYTF. CDR3 sequence (DNA): TGCAGCGTTGAACGGAGGGGACAGGGGGATGGCTACACCTTC.

The J gene is TRBJ2-1, the V gene TRBV6-1; no firm D call. The V and J ends lost 7 bases and 0 bases respectively, with 13 bases between them. Germline values: CDR1 MNHNS, CDR2 SASEGT. CDR3 length: 15 amino acids. Written as DNA, the CDR3 is TGTGCCAGCACAATGGACCTAAGCTCCTACAATGAGCAGTTCTTC. Translation gives CASTMDLSSYNEQFF.

J is TRBJ1-2 and V is TRBV7-6, with TRBD1 identical over 10 bases. Per the germline V gene, CDR1 is SGHVS and CDR2 is FNYEAQ. Trimming cost V 5 bases and J 8 bases; bases outside gene matches: 14. CDR3 length: 16 residues. CDR3 loop: CASSQVRLRDRGGYTF. CDR3 DNA sequence: TGTGCCAGCAGCCAGGTTCGCCTCCGGGACAGGGGCGGCTACACCTTC.

The V gene is TRBV7-9, the J gene TRBJ2-2; D unclear. CDR1 and CDR2 from the germline V gene are SEHNR and FQNEAQ (reference sequence). The length of the CDR3 is 13 residues. V lost 5 bases, J lost 5 bases, and 9 bases lay in between. This chain's CDR3 is CASSPDWTGELFF. In DNA, the CDR3 is TGTGCCAGCAGCCCTGACTGGACCGGGGAGCTGTTTTTT. The whole variable domain, filled in from reference TRBV7-9 and TRBJ2-2, reads DTGVSQNPRHKITKRGQNVTFRCDPISEHNRLYWYRQTLGQGPEFLTYFQNEAQLEKSRLLSDRFSAERPKGSFSTLEIQRTEQGDSAMYLCASSPDWTGELFFGEGSRLTVL.

J is TRBJ2-5 and V is TRBV9; 7 positions agree with TRBD2. J was trimmed by 5 bases and V by 0 bases; bases with no gene match: 10. The germline V gene has CDR1 SGDLS and CDR2 YYNGEE. This CDR3 has 16 amino acids. CDR3 bases: TGTGCCAGCAGCGTAGGCGTAGCTCCCGGGGGGGAGACCCAGTACTTC. Translated, it gives CASSVGVAPGGETQYF. The whole variable domain, filled in from reference TRBV9 and TRBJ2-5, reads DSGVTQTPKHLITATGQRVTLRCSPRSGDLSVYWYQQSLDQGLQFLIQYYNGEERAKGNILERFSAQQFPDLHSELNLSSLELGDSALYFCASSVGVAPGGETQYFGPGTRLLVL.

The rearrangement joins TRBV11-2 to TRBJ2-5, with D unresolved. CDR3 size: 14 residues. Germline assignment: CDR1 SGHAT and CDR2 FQNNGV. Trimming cost V 2 bases and J 1 base, with 8 bases left between them. The CDR3 region is CASSLSPRQETQYF. The CDR3, as DNA: TGTGCCAGCAGCTTAAGTCCGCGCCAAGAGACCCAGTACTTC.

In the case of this clone: Other DNA sequences in this specimen translate into the identical CDR3. The rearrangement links TRBV19 to TRBJ2-2; D unresolved. CDR1 is LNHDA and CDR2 is SQIVND in the germline V gene (reference sequence). CDR3 length: 14 residues. Trimming removed 3 bases from V and 7 bases from J, with 12 bases in between. The chain's CDR3 is CASSIGTLGGELFF. Here the CDR3 DNA reads TGTGCCAGTAGTATTGGAACTCTTGGCGGGGAGCTGTTTTTT.

The chain combines TRBV5-1 with TRBJ2-3; D gene unclear. CDR3 length equals 15 residues. The germline V gene has CDR1 SGHRS and CDR2 YFSETQ. The germline V and J ends were trimmed by 0 bases and 0 bases, with 8 bases remaining between them. This CDR3 is CASSLVPSSTDTQYF. Written as DNA, the CDR3 is TGCGCCAGCAGCTTGGTTCCTAGTAGCACAGATACGCAGTATTTT.

About this clone itself: Other DNA sequences in the sample encode the same CDR3. The J gene is TRBJ2-5, the V gene TRBV7-9; D uncertain. This CDR3 region has 15 residues. CDR1 is SEHNR and CDR2 is FQNEAQ in the germline V gene (reference sequence). With 0 bases removed from V and 1 base from J, the gap between germline ends came to 9 bases. The CDR3, as DNA: TGTGCCAGCAGCTTAGCGCCAGGTCTCCAAGAGACCCAGTACTTC. It specifies CASSLAPGLQETQYF.

In its sample, this clone was seen once. The gene calls are TRBV10-2 and TRBJ2-7, with 7 bases fitting TRBD1. CDR1 and CDR2 from the germline V gene are WSHSY and SAAADI. Trimming took 2 bases from V and 3 from J; bases not matched to a gene: 7. The CDR3 has 15 amino acids. The CDR3, as DNA: TGCGCCAGCAGTGAGAAGGGACAGCCCTACTACGAGCAGTACTTC. Its protein is CASSEKGQPYYEQYF.

The chain combines TRBV7-2 with TRBJ2-5, with 10 positions matching TRBD2. Germline V lookup: CDR1 SGHTA, CDR2 FQGNSA. Trimming took 1 base from V and 5 from J; bases not matched to a gene: 4. The CDR3 sequence is 15 residues long. CDR3 sequence reads: CASSLGQTSGETQYF. DNA for the CDR3: TGTGCCAGCAGCTTAGGCCAGACTAGCGGGGAGACCCAGTACTTC.

This clone has only one observation. V and J are TRBV9 and TRBJ2-1, with TRBD2 matching 9 bases. CDR3 length equals 15 residues. V trimming: 0 bases; J trimming: 9 bases; junction bases outside the gene matches: 7. Germline CDR1 reads SGDLS; CDR2 reads YYNGEE. CDR3 in amino acids: CASSVAGLAGTEQFF. CDR3 nucleotides: TGTGCCAGCAGCGTAGCTGGGCTAGCGGGAACTGAGCAGTTCTTC.

This clone has just one count. A junction end diverges from the germline sequence, so it may reflect a read error. The chain uses TRBV7-7 and TRBJ1-4; 7 bases agree with TRBD1. The CDR3 is 16 residues long. Germline values: CDR1 SSHAT, CDR2 FNYEAQ (reference sequence). The CDR3 nucleotides read TGTGCTAGCAGCGCCCACGACAGGGTTCTTAATGAAAAACTGTTTTTT. Translation gives CASSAHDRVLNEKLFF.

The chain has TRBV4-3 and TRBJ2-1; TRBD2 agrees at 9 bases. The CDR3 totals 16 residues. CDR1 is LGHNA, CDR2 YSLEER, per germline. The J segment lost 6 bases and the V segment lost 0 bases, leaving 6 bases of the junction unmatched. The CDR3 DNA is TGCGCCAGCAGCCAAGATGGGGCGGGAGGGGCCAATGAGCAGTTCTTC. Protein sequence: CASSQDGAGGANEQFF.

The chain uses TRBV9 and TRBJ2-3, with 9 bases that match TRBD2. Germline CDR1 reads SGDLS; CDR2 reads YYNGEE. There are 15 residues in the CDR3. The ends lost 3 bases at V and 1 base at J; junction bases unmatched: 3. CDR3 DNA: TGTGCCAGCAGCGACATAGCGGGGGGCACAGATACGCAGTATTTT. Amino acid sequence: CASSDIAGGTDTQYF.

Notes on this clone: The same CDR3 can be traced to other DNA sequences in this sample. The chain is built from TRBV28 and TRBJ2-7, with D perhaps being TRBD1 or TRBD2 (5 bases each). Germline values: CDR1 MDHEN, CDR2 SYDVKM. CDR3 length: 12 amino acids. Between the trimmed V and J ends, which lost 2 bases and 6 bases, there was a span of 8 bases. The CDR3 region is CASSLLGREQYF. Here the CDR3 DNA reads TGTGCCAGCAGTTTACTGGGACGCGAGCAGTACTTC. The complete variable domain, with remaining parts taken from reference TRBV28 and TRBJ2-7, reads DVKVTQSSRYLVKRTGEKVFLECVQDMDHENMFWYRQDPGLGLRLIYFSYDVKMKEKGDIPEGYSVSREKKERFSLILESASTNQTSMYLCASSLLGREQYFGPGTRLTVT.

V gene TRBV27 combines with J gene TRBJ1-2; D is perhaps TRBD1 (5 bases). V was cut by 3 bases and J by 8 bases, with 16 bases left in between. The CDR3 runs to 14 residues. Germline V lookup: CDR1 MNHEY, CDR2 SMNVEV (reference sequence). This CDR3 is CASSLNGASRGYTF. CDR3 bases: TGTGCCAGCAGTTTGAACGGGGCTAGCCGGGGCTACACCTTC.